The clone carrying this T cell receptor beta chain was counted only a few times. What it recognizes is unknown. This record comes from a study of Graves' ophthalmopathy and Graves' hyperthyroidism. The study's findings and limits: As the model predicted ophthalmopathy progression, it achieved a sensitivity of 70% to 71% and a specificity of 72.22%.

Each donor who had ophthalmopathy showed moderate-to-severe activity, a CAS of ≥3, a NOSPECS of ≥4, and a duration under 3 months. Certain patients were not enrolled. These were patients with other autoimmune diseases, uncontrolled infections, pregnancy or lactation. Diagnosis was based on clinical symptoms, serum thyroxine, TRAb, thyroid ultrasound and orbital computed tomography. Investigators amplified TCR beta CDR3 regions from RNA transcripts. HTBI primers primed a first-round RT-PCR, and a second-round multiplex PCR followed. TCRdb reprocessed the multiplex PCR reads with MiXCR, giving one entry per CDR3 protein. The data hold approximately 700,000 distinct CDR3 sequences, with roughly 41% observed a single time. The CDR3 totals 15 residues. The V gene's germline CDR1 is SGHRS and CDR2 YFSETQ. The germline V and J ends were trimmed by 0 bases and 4 bases, with 13 bases remaining between them.

The sequence derives from an adult man with Graves' ophthalmopathy. The J gene is TRBJ1-1, the V gene TRBV5-1; D call uncertain. The sample comprised peripheral blood. The CDR3 DNA sequence: TGCGCCAGCAGCTTGGAGGGCTTGGGGTCCACTGAAGCTTTCTTT. It encodes CASSLEGLGSTEAFF.